The sequence of this T cell receptor beta chain was determined in a study of T cell repertoires in cytomegalovirus infection. About the research overall: Based on public TCR beta signatures, there were indications of CMV infection and of a matching HLA type.

TCRdb used MiXCR to reprocess the reads, holding one entry per CDR3 protein. The sample consists of some 400,000 distinct CDR3 sequences, 31% of them appearing once. The CDR3 has 13 amino acids. Germline V gene sequence: CDR1 MDHEN, CDR2 SYDVKM. Deletions cut 5 bases from V and 8 bases from J, with 15 bases between. The receptor comes from a human donor in good health (CMV status not recorded). Some clones in this sample may be carry-over from other donors' samples. V is TRBV28 and J is TRBJ1-2; D may be TRBD1 (5 bases). The specimen was PBMCs. The CDR3 spells CASSPHGTGGYTF. CDR3 DNA sequence: TGTGCCAGCAGTCCCCACGGGACGGGCGGCTACACCTTC.